This entry is about one T cell receptor (beta chain). Its antigen is not identified. The sample comes from a study of cytomegalovirus exposure and HLA in healthy donors. The overall study: The Caucasian-associated ancestry cluster held about 80% of a few hundred genotyped donors.

It was with 60 Vbeta and 13 Jbeta primers that the PCR ran. Libraries were prepared by immunoSEQ multiplex PCR; TCRdb keeps only in-frame clonotypes and omits some of them. The sample gives about 120,000 clones, over 60% of which show up once; about 7.8% is in the top ten. Findings of the study overall: Analysis was carried out at a later point, and it linked a missense DCLRE1C variant to TCR beta V- and J-gene trimming. As a later analysis revealed, the rate of TCR association differed by HLA locus, with DRB1 most and HLA-C fewest. A later analysis found most CMV-associated TCR beta chains apparently HLA-restricted.

Germline lookup yields CDR1 SGHVS and CDR2 FQNEAQ. CDR3 size: 14 residues. Trimming cost V 4 bases and J 6 bases; bases outside gene matches: 3. The clonotype was recovered from a woman aged 35 to 49 in good health and CMV-seropositive. The genes are TRBV7-8 and TRBJ1-4; 9 bases agree with TRBD1. The specimen sequenced was PBMCs. The CDR3 nucleotides are TGTGCCAGCAGCTCACAGGGGGCCCATGAAAAACTGTTTTTT. It is translated as CASSSQGAHEKLFF.